This TCR beta chain is from a study of tumor and adjacent non-tumor tissue in lung cancer. As for the study in general: Histology: 11 to 13 adenocarcinoma, a couple of squamous cell carcinoma, 1 small cell lung cancer. Study-wide points: Top 100 clones took a larger repertoire share in normal lung.

The CDR3 loop spans 15 amino acids. The template was RNA from unsorted bulk tissue. The normal lung tissue was taken more than 3 cm from the tumor edge. The library came from three nested PCR rounds adapted from ARM-PCR protocols. Each CDR3 protein gets one entry after TCRdb re-called the multiplex PCR reads with MiXCR. The data show roughly 120,000 distinct CDR3 sequences, 62% seen once. This clonotype has ten or more counts. Its antigen is not identified. This clonotype was sampled from a man aged 55-75 years with non-small cell lung cancer. The V and J genes are TRBV21-1 and TRBJ2-7; no DNA check was done on the table's D call, TRBD1. TRBV21-1 is labeled a pseudogene. The sample consisted of distant non-tumor lung tissue. CDR3 sequence (DNA): TGTGCCAGCAGCAAAGACCCTAGGCCCAGGGGCGAGCAGTACTTC. It specifies CASSKDPRPRGEQYF.